This TCR beta chain was found in a study of blood T cell repertoires in COVID-19. Overall study context: Acute-phase and convalescent COVID-19 samples originated in the United States, Italy and Spain. PBMCs, B-cell-depleted T cells, or T cells provided the cDNA or gDNA that made up the material.

This clone was recorded only once. Authors' analysis steps: Cell counts per sample came from amplifying reference gene primers. Using immunoSEQ multiplex PCR, the repertoire was profiled, and TCRdb retains in-frame clones only, with some absent. V, J and clone size are taken as reported in that table, and D and trimming were inferred from the DNA itself. There are roughly 99,000 clones in the sample; about 80% occur only once, and approximately 4.3% lies in the top ten. The sequenced material came from peripheral blood. The clonotype comes from a man between 65 and 79 years old with acute or convalescent COVID-19.

The CDR3 is CASSYSGGQGNEQFF. For the CDR3, the DNA is TGTGCCAGCAGTTACTCCGGGGGGCAGGGCAATGAGCAGTTCTTC. The V call is TRBV6-5, the J call TRBJ2-1; D is perhaps TRBD2 (7 bases). Germline CDR1 is MNHEY and CDR2 is SVGAGI. The V and J ends lost 0 bases and 6 bases respectively, with 12 bases between them. This CDR3 has 15 amino acids.